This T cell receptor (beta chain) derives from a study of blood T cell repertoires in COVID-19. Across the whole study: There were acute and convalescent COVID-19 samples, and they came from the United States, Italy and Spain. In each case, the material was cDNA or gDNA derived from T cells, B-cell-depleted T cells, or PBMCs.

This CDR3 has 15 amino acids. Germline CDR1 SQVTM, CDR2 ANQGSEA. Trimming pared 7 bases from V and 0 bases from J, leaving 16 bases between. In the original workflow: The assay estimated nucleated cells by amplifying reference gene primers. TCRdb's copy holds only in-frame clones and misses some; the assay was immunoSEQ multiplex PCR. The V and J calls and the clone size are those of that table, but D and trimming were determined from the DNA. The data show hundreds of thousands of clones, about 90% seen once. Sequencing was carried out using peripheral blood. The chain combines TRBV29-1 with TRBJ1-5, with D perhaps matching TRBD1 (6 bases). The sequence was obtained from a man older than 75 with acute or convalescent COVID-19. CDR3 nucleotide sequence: TGCAGCGCTGTCCAGGGACACCTTAGCAATCAGCCCCAGCATTTT. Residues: CSAVQGHLSNQPQHF. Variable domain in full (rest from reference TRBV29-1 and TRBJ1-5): SAVISQKPSRDICQRGTSLTIQCQVDSQVTMMFWYRQQPGQSLTLIATANQGSEATYESGFVIDKFPISRPNLTFSTLTVSNMSPEDSSIYLCSAVQGHLSNQPQHFGDGTRLSIL.